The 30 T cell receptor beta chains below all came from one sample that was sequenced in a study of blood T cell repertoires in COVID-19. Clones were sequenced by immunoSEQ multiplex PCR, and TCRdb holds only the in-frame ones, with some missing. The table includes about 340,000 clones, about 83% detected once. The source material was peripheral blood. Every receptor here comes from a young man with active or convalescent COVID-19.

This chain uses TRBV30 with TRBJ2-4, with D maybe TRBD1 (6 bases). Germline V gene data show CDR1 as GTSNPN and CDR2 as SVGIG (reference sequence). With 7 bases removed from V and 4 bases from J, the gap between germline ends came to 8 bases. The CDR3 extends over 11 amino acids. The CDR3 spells CALQGKNIQYF. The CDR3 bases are TGTGCCTTACAGGGAAAAAACATTCAGTACTTC.

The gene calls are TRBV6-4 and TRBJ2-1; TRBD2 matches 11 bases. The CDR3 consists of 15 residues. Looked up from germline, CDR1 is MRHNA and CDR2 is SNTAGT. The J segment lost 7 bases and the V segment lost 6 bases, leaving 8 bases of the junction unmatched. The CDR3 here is CASSATSGGLNEQFF. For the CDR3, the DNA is TGTGCCAGCAGCGCCACTAGCGGGGGTCTGAATGAGCAGTTCTTC.

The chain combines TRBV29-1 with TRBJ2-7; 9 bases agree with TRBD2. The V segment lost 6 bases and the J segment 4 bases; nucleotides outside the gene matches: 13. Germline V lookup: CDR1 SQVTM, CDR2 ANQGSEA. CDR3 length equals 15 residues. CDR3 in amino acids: CSVWGEGTSSYEQYF. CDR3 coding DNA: TGCAGCGTCTGGGGGGAGGGGACTAGCTCTTACGAGCAGTACTTC.

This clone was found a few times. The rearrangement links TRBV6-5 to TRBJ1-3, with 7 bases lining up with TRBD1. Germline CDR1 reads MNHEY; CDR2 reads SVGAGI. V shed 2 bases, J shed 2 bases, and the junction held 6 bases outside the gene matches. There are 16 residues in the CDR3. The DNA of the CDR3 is TGTGCCAGCAGTTACGGTGGAGGGGGCACTGGAAACACCATATATTTT. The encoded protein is CASSYGGGGTGNTIYF.

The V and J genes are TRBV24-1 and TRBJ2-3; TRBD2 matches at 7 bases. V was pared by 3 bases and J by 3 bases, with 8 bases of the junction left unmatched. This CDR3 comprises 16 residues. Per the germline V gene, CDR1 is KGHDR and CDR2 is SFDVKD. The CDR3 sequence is CATSDVTSEDTDTQYF. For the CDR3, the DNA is TGTGCCACCAGTGATGTAACTAGCGAGGATACAGATACGCAGTATTTT.

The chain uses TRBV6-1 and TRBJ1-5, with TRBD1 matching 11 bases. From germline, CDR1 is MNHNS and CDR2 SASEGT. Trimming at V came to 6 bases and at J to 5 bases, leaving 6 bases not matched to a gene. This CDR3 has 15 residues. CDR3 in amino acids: CASSLRDRGDQPQHF. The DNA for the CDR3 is TGTGCCAGCAGCCTACGGGACAGGGGGGATCAGCCCCAGCATTTT.

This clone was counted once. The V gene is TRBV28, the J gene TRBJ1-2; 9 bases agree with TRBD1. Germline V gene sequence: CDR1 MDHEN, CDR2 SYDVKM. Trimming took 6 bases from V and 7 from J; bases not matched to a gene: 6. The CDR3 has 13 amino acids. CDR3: CASSRQGVSGYTF. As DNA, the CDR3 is TGTGCCAGCAGCCGACAGGGGGTAAGTGGCTACACCTTC.

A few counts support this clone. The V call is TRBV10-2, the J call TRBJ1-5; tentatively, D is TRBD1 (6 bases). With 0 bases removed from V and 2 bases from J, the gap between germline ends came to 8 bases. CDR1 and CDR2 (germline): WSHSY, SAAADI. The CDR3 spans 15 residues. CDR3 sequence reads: CASSESKGGNQPQHF. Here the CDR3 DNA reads TGCGCCAGCAGTGAGTCGAAGGGGGGCAATCAGCCCCAGCATTTT.

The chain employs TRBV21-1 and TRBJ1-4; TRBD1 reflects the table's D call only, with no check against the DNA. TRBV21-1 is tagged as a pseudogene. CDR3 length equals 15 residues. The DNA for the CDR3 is TGTGCCAGCAGCAAGGATAGAGACAGATATGAAAAACTGTTTTTT. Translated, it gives CASSKDRDRYEKLFF.

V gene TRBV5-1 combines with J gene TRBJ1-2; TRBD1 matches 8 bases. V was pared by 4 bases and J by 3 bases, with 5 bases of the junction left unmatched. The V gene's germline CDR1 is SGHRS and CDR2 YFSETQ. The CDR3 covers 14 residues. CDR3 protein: CASSPLTGDYGYTF. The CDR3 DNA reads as TGCGCCAGCAGCCCCCTGACAGGGGACTATGGCTACACCTTC.

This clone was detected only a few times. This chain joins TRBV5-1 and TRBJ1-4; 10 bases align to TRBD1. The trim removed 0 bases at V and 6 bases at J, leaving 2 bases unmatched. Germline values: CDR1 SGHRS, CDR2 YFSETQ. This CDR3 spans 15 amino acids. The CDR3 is CASSLVGTGDEKLFF. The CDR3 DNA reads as TGCGCCAGCAGCTTGGTGGGGACAGGGGATGAAAAACTGTTTTTT.

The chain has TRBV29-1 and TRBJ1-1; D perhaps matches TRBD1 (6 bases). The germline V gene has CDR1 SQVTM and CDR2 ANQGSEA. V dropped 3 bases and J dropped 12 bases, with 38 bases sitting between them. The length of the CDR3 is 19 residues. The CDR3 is CSVERKGPGEWGRSSGSFF. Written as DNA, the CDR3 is TGCAGCGTTGAGAGAAAGGGACCAGGAGAGTGGGGGCGGTCGAGTGGGTCTTTCTTT.

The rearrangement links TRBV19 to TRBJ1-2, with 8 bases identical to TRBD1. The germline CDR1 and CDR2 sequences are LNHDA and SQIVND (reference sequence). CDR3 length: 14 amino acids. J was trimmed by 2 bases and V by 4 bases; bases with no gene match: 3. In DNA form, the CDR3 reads TGTGCCAGTAGTAAGAACAGGGGGAACTATGGCTACACCTTC. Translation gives CASSKNRGNYGYTF.

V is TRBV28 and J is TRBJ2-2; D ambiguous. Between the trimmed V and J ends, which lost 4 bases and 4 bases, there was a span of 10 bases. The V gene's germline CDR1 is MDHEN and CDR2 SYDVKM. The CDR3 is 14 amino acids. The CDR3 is CASSSTASTGELFF. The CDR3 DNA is TGTGCCAGCAGTTCCACTGCCTCCACCGGGGAGCTGTTTTTT.

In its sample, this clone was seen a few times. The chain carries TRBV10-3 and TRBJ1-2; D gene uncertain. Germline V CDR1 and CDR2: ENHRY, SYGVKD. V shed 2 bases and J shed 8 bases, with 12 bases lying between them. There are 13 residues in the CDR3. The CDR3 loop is CAISEGPGGGYTF. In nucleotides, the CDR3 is TGTGCCATCAGTGAGGGCCCGGGAGGCGGCTACACCTTC.

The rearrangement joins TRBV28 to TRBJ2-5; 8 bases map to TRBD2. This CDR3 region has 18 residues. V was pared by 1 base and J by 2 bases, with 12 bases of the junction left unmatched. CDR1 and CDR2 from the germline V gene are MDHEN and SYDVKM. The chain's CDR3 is CASSLSPPLAGPQETQYF. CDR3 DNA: TGTGCCAGCAGTTTATCCCCACCCTTAGCGGGGCCTCAAGAGACCCAGTACTTC.

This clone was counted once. The CDR3 is CASSVDRGRGYTF. As DNA, the CDR3 is TGTGCCAGCAGTGTGGACAGGGGGCGCGGCTACACCTTC. V and J are TRBV12-3 or TRBV12-4 and TRBJ1-2; the match to TRBD1 covers 11 bases. J lost 8 bases, V lost 5 bases, and 4 bases had no gene match. The CDR3 sequence is 13 residues long.

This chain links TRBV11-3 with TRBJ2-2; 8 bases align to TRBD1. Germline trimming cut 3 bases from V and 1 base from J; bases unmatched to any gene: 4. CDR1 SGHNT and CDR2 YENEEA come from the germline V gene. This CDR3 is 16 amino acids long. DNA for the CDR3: TGTGCCAGCAGCTTCCGGGACAGGTTGAACACCGGGGAGCTGTTTTTT. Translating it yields CASSFRDRLNTGELFF.

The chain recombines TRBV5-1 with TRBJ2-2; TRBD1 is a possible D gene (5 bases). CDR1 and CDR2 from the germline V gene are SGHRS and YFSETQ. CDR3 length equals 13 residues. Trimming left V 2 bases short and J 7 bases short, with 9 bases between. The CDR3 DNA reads TGCGCCAGCAGCTTCACAGGTAGCGGGGAGCTGTTTTTT. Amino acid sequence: CASSFTGSGELFF. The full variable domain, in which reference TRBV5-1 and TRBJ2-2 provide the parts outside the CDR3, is KAGVTQTPRYLIKTRGQQVTLSCSPISGHRSVSWYQQTPGQGLQFLFEYFSETQRNKGNFPGRFSGRQFSNSRSEMNVSTLELGDSALYLCASSFTGSGELFFGEGSRLTVL.

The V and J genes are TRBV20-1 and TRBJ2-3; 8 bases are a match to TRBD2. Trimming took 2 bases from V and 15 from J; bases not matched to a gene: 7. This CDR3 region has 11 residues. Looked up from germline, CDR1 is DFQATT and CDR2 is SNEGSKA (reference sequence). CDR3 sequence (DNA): TGCAGTGCTAGACTTCTAGCGGGCCTTTATTTT. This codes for CSARLLAGLYF.

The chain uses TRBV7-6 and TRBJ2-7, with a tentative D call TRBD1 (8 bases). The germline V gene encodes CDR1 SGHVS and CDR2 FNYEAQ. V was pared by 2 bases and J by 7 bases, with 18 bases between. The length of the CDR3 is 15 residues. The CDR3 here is CASSLRTGPGREQYF. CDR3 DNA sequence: TGTGCCAGCAGCTTACGGACAGGGCCCGGGAGGGAGCAGTACTTC.

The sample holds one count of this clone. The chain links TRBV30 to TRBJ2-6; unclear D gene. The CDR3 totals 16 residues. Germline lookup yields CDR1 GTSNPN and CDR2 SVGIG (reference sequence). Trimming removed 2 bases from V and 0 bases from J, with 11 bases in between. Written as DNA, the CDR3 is TGTGCCTGGAGTAGTGGCCAGGTCTCTGGGGCCAACGTCCTGACTTTC. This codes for CAWSSGQVSGANVLTF.

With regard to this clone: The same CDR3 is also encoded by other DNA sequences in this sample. CDR3 in amino acids: CASRTGGLYEQYF. As DNA, the CDR3 is TGTGCCAGCAGGACAGGGGGTCTCTACGAGCAGTACTTC. The chain employs TRBV28 and TRBJ2-7; the match to TRBD1 covers 9 bases. V gave up 6 bases and J gave up 3 bases; unmatched junction bases: 3. This CDR3 is built from 13 residues. CDR1 and CDR2 (germline): MDHEN, SYDVKM. Supplemented by reference TRBV28 and TRBJ2-7, the full variable domain reads DVKVTQSSRYLVKRTGEKVFLECVQDMDHENMFWYRQDPGLGLRLIYFSYDVKMKEKGDIPEGYSVSREKKERFSLILESASTNQTSMYLCASRTGGLYEQYFGPGTRLTVT.

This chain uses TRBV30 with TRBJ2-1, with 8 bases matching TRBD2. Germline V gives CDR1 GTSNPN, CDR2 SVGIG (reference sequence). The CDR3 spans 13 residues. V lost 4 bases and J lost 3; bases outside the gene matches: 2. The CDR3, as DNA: TGTGCCTGGAACCTAGCGGGCTACAATGAGCAGTTCTTC. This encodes CAWNLAGYNEQFF.

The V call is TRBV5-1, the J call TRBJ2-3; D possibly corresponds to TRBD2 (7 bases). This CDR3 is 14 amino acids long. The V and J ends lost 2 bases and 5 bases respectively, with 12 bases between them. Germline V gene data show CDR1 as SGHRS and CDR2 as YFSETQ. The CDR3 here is CASSFGGPEDTQYF. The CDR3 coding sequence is TGCGCCAGCAGCTTCGGGGGGCCAGAAGATACGCAGTATTTT.

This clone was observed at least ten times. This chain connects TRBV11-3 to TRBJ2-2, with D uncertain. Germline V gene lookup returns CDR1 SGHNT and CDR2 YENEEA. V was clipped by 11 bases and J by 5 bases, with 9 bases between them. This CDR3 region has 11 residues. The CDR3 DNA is TGTGCCTCCTCCCGGACCGGGGAGCTGTTTTTT. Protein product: CASSRTGELFF.

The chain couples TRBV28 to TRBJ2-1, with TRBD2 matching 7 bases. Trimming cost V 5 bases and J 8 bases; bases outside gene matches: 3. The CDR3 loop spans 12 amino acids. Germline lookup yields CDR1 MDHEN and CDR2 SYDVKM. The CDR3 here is CASSQRGDEQFF. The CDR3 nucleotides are TGTGCCAGCAGTCAACGGGGGGATGAGCAGTTCTTC.

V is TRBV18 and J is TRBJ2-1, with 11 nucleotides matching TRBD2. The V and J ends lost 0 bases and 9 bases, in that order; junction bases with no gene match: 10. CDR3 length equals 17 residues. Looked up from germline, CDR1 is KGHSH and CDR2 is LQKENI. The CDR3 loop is CASSPPVETSGSREQFF. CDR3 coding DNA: TGTGCCAGCTCACCACCGGTGGAAACTAGCGGGAGCCGTGAGCAGTTCTTC.

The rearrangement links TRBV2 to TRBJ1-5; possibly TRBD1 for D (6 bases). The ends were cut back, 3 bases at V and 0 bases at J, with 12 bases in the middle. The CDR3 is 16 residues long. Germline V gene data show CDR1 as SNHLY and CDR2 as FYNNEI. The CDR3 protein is CASSDRQAVSNQPQHF. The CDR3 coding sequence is TGTGCCAGCAGTGACAGACAGGCGGTTAGCAATCAGCCCCAGCATTTT.

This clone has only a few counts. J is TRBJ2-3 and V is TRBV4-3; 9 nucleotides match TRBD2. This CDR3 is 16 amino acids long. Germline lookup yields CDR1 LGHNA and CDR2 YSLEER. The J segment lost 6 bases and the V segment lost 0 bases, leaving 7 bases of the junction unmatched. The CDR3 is CASSQELAGGPDTQYF. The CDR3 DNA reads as TGCGCCAGCAGCCAAGAATTGGCGGGGGGGCCGGATACGCAGTATTTT.